This T cell receptor beta chain was retrieved from a study of beta chain features in type 1 diabetes. CDR3 length: 12 amino acids. Germline V lookup: CDR1 SQVTM, CDR2 ANQGSEA. V lost 4 bases to trimming and J lost 5 bases, with 10 bases between them. All of the isolated RNA was reverse transcribed, so expressed TCRB transcripts were sequenced. The method was immunoSEQ multiplex PCR; TCRdb's version includes in-frame clones alone and lacks a portion of them. This table has tens of thousands of clones, 30% to 35% appearing once. To note about this clone: The antigen remains undetermined.

Study conclusions and caveats: HLA influence on TCRB rearrangement stayed unresolved here. Patients with type 1 diabetes carried fewer insertions and had more deletions at their VDJ junctions.

The chain has TRBV29-1 and TRBJ2-3; no firm D call. This clonotype was sampled from a young woman in good health. Material for sequencing was stem cell memory CD4+ T cells from blood. CDR3 sequence reads: CSVGFPGDTQYF. DNA for the CDR3: TGCAGCGTTGGGTTTCCGGGAGATACGCAGTATTTT.